A single sample gave rise to the 3 T cell receptor beta chains below, sequenced in a study of radiotherapy plus CTLA-4 blockade in lung cancer. Sequenced by immunoSEQ multiplex PCR; TCRdb stores in-frame clones only, minus some. The table lists more than 60,000 clones, approximately 79% of them singletons, with about 3% in the top ten. Sequencing used peripheral blood, obtained from a patient treated with radiotherapy plus ipilimumab. These receptors came from a human donor with non-small cell lung cancer who had a complete response to radiotherapy plus ipilimumab.

The gene calls are TRBV28 and TRBJ1-2, with D possibly matching TRBD1 (5 bases). The germline V and J ends were trimmed by 4 bases and 2 bases, with 14 bases remaining between them. CDR3 length: 15 residues. Germline CDR1 MDHEN, CDR2 SYDVKM. The CDR3 DNA sequence: TGTGCCAGCAGTTCGCCCCGTGGGGGGAACTATGGCTACACCTTC. It codes for CASSSPRGGNYGYTF.

The chain carries TRBV6-1 and TRBJ1-5; D remains unclear. Between the trimmed V and J ends, which lost 3 bases and 0 bases, there was a span of 9 bases. Germline CDR1 MNHNS, CDR2 SASEGT. This CDR3 contains 15 residues. The CDR3 here is CASSDNSNSNQPQHF. The CDR3 nucleotides read TGTGCCAGCAGTGACAACAGCAATAGCAATCAGCCCCAGCATTTT.

This clone was picked up a small number of times. This chain uses TRBV7-9 with TRBJ1-4, with 7 bases that match TRBD1. From germline, CDR1 is SEHNR and CDR2 FQNEAQ (reference sequence). V shed 1 base and J 7 bases; nucleotides not matched to a gene: 6. CDR3 length: 15 residues. The CDR3 loop is CASSLEGQAGEKLFF. The CDR3 DNA follows: TGTGCCAGCAGCTTAGAAGGACAGGCGGGTGAAAAACTGTTTTTT.